The source of this TCR beta chain is a study of blood T cell repertoires in COVID-19. The CDR3 loop spans 13 amino acids. V was clipped by 3 bases and J by 4 bases, with 9 bases between them. CDR1 is SGHTA and CDR2 is FQGNSA in the germline V gene. Generated by immunoSEQ multiplex PCR, the TCRdb table keeps only in-frame clones and is missing some. Among 52,000 or so clones listed, around 78% were seen once. This sequence was found in a human donor in a cohort sampled during active COVID-19. The chain couples TRBV7-2 to TRBJ2-5, with a possible D match to TRBD2 (6 bases). Source material: peripheral blood. The CDR3 nucleotides are TGTGCCAGCAGCTTTAGGGGAGGAGAGACCCAGTACTTC. Protein sequence: CASSFRGGETQYF.